This is a list of T cell receptor beta chains from one sample in a study of Graves' ophthalmopathy and Graves' hyperthyroidism. TCRdb reprocessed the multiplex PCR reads via MiXCR and lists one record per CDR3 protein. The table records about half a million distinct CDR3 sequences, 14% of them present only once. Sequencing was carried out using blood. These receptors were taken from a woman aged 30 to 39 with Graves' ophthalmopathy. CDR3s include the opening cysteine and the closing phenylalanine or tryptophan. The D gene is left open where the match is weak. Not all rows give a size; the values are once, few, many and, for expanded clones, a class.

J	V	D	size	DNA	CDR3
TRBJ1-1	TRBV19	TRBD1	many	TGTGCCAGTAGTCTCAAGACCGGGACAGGGATATCTGAAGCTTTCTTT	CASSLKTGTGISEAFF
TRBJ2-2	TRBV14	.	many	TGTGCCAGCAGCCAAGAATGGGGGCCTGGCACCGGGGAGCTGTTTTTT	CASSQEWGPGTGELFF
TRBJ2-2	TRBV7-3	.	many	TGTGCCAGCAGCCCCTCCGACACCGGGGAGCTGTTTTTT	CASSPSDTGELFF
TRBJ1-1	TRBV11-2	.	many	TGTGCCAGCAGCCCTGACAGCCTAGCTTTCTTT	CASSPDSLAFF
TRBJ1-1	TRBV5-1	.	.	TGCGCCAGCTCCCCAAGACAAAACCCCCCTCTGAACACTGAAGCTTTCTTT	CASSPRQNPPLNTEAFF
TRBJ1-2	TRBV4-1	.	many	TGCGCCAGCAGCCGATATTGCATTTATGGCTACACCTTC	CASSRYCIYGYTF
TRBJ2-2	TRBV5-1	.	.	TGCGCCAGCAGCTTGGTCCCCACCGGGGAGCTGTTTTTT	CASSLVPTGELFF
TRBJ2-2	TRBV12-5	.	many	TGTGCTAGTGGTTTGGTACGAGGGGCGCCCGGGGAGCTGTTTTTT	CASGLVRGAPGELFF
TRBJ1-5	TRBV19	.	many	TGTGCCAGTAGTATCGGACCCAGGGGTGGCAATCAGCCCCAGCATTTT	CASSIGPRGGNQPQHF
TRBJ1-6	TRBV20-1	.	many	TGCAGTGCTAGATTCTCCTATAATTCACCCCTCCACTTT	CSARFSYNSPLHF
TRBJ2-2	TRBV4-1	.	.	TGCGCCAGCAGCCAACCATCCATGGGGCGGACCGGGGAGCTGTTTTTT	CASSQPSMGRTGELFF
TRBJ2-7	TRBV28	.	many	TGTGCCAGCACCCTACAGGGTCTCTCCGAGCAGTACTTC	CASTLQGLSEQYF
TRBJ1-3	TRBV20-1	.	many	TGCAGTGCTAGGACTCCTACTCGAAACACCATATATTTT	CSARTPTRNTIYF
TRBJ2-7	TRBV6-5	TRBD1	many	TGTGCCAGCAGTTTACAGGGGGCAGACCTCTACGAGCAGTACTTC	CASSLQGADLYEQYF
TRBJ1-1	TRBV7-8	.	few	TGTGCCAGCAGCTTAGGAGAGCGGAACACTGAAGCTTTCTTT	CASSLGERNTEAFF
TRBJ1-6	TRBV6-1	.	many	TGTGCCAGCAGTGCCGGGGCCTATAATTCACCCCTCCACTTT	CASSAGAYNSPLHF
TRBJ1-1	TRBV4-2	.	.	TGTGCCAGCAGCCAAGATTGGGTGGGAAGACCCACTGAAGCTTTCTTT	CASSQDWVGRPTEAFF
TRBJ1-2	TRBV4-1	TRBD1	.	TGCGCCAGCAGCCAAGAGCGACAGGGGGACTATGGCTACACCTTC	CASSQERQGDYGYTF
TRBJ1-5	TRBV6-2/TRBV6-3	TRBD1	many	TGTGCCAGCAGTTACTCGCCGGGACAGGGTGGCAATCAGCCCCAGCATTTT	CASSYSPGQGGNQPQHF
TRBJ2-7	TRBV12-3/TRBV12-4	.	.	TGTGCCAGCAGTTTGACACCCCCTGGGTCCTACGAGCAGTACTTC	CASSLTPPGSYEQYF
TRBJ2-5	TRBV6-1	.	.	TGTGCCAGCAGTGAAATCATCCAAGAGACCCAGTACTTC	CASSEIIQETQYF
TRBJ1-6	TRBV6-2/TRBV6-3	TRBD1	many	TGTGCCAGCACCGGGCGAGACAGGGGTAATTCACCCCTCCACTTT	CASTGRDRGNSPLHF
TRBJ1-5	TRBV6-1	.	.	TGTGCCAGCCAGACTCAGGCGATTAATCAGCCTCAGCATTTT	CASQTQAINQPQHF
TRBJ2-2	TRBV9	TRBD1	many	TGTGCCAGCAGCGTAGGACAGGGGGCCGGGGAGCTGTTTTTT	CASSVGQGAGELFF
TRBJ1-6	TRBV11-2	TRBD1	many	TGTGCCAGCAGCCGTCCGGGACAGAATTCACCCCTCCACTTT	CASSRPGQNSPLHF
TRBJ1-1	TRBV4-1	.	few	TGCGCCAGCAGCCCGGGGGGGATCACTGAAGCTTTCTTT	CASSPGGITEAFF
TRBJ2-7	TRBV18	.	.	TGTGCCAGCTCACCAGAGGTGACCTACGAGCAGTACTTC	CASSPEVTYEQYF
TRBJ2-7	TRBV30	.	many	TGTGCCTGGAGTCCTCCCCCTAAAACCGAGCAGTACTTC	CAWSPPPKTEQYF
TRBJ1-2	TRBV6-5	TRBD1	many	TGTGCCAGCAGTTTCTGGGTAGACAGGGCTGATGGCTACACCTTC	CASSFWVDRADGYTF
TRBJ2-7	TRBV9	.	many	TGTGCCAGCAGCGTAGAGCCAGGGTCCTCCGACGAGCAGTACTTC	CASSVEPGSSDEQYF
TRBJ2-2	TRBV7-3	TRBD2	many	TGTGCCAGCAGCTCAACCGGGACTAGCACCGGGGAGCTGTTTTTT	CASSSTGTSTGELFF
TRBJ1-1	TRBV19	TRBD1	few	TGTGCCAGTAGTACCCAGGGGACAGGGAACACTGAAGCTTTCTTT	CASSTQGTGNTEAFF
TRBJ2-7	TRBV20-1	.	.	TGCAGCGCAGGGGTGTCCTACGAGCAGTACTTC	CSAGVSYEQYF
TRBJ2-5	TRBV24-1	.	many	TGTGCCACGTCGGATGACGCCGAGACCCAGTACTTC	CATSDDAETQYF
TRBJ2-5	TRBV27	TRBD1	.	TGTGCCACAGGACAGGGTGATATGGAGACCCAGTACTTC	CATGQGDMETQYF
TRBJ1-5	TRBV6-1	.	many	TGTGCCAGTGCTGAAGAAGGGCAGTCCAATCAGCCCCAGCATTTT	CASAEEGQSNQPQHF
TRBJ2-5	TRBV11-2	.	many	TGTGCCAGCAGCCCAAGAAGACCGGGGGTCGAGACCCAGTACTTC	CASSPRRPGVETQYF
TRBJ2-7	TRBV27	TRBD1	.	TGTGCCATCAGTCCGACAGGGGTCTCCTACGAGCAGTACTTC	CAISPTGVSYEQYF
TRBJ2-7	TRBV2	.	.	TGTGCCAGCAGGGTACCGGGACATCAATACGAGCAGTACTTC	CASRVPGHQYEQYF
TRBJ1-2	TRBV18	TRBD1	.	TGTGCCAGCTCACCAAGTGGGACAGGGGCTCACTATGGCTACACCTTC	CASSPSGTGAHYGYTF
TRBJ2-2	TRBV2	.	few	TGTGCCAGCAGCGAGAATGGGCAGGGCTCCACCGGGGAGCTGTTTTTT	CASSENGQGSTGELFF
TRBJ2-6	TRBV9	.	few	TGTGCCAGCAGCGTACAGGGGACTGGGGCCAACGTCCTGACTTTC	CASSVQGTGANVLTF
TRBJ2-5	TRBV9	.	many	TGTGCCAGCAGCGTAGGAGGCTGGGGGCCCCCTGCAACCCAGTACTTC	CASSVGGWGPPATQYF